This T cell receptor (beta chain) was sequenced in a study of cytomegalovirus exposure and HLA in healthy donors (TCRdb year 2017). Broadly, across the study: In an earlier analysis of 587 of the donors, around 290 Gb of sequence data and 100 million or so unique TCR beta sequences from 180 million or so T cells were reported. A later genetic analysis used genome-wide SNP genotypes for about three fifths of the 666 donors, treating that subset as a discovery cohort. An early release that covered more than 550 HLA-typed donors contained around 300 gigabases of sequencing data and around 80 million unique TCR sequences. Several DR-DQ haplotypes were treated as single units for association and clustering because of strong linkage in the cohort. In an earlier analysis of over 550 of the donors, high-throughput TCR beta sequencing was used to judge whether each TCR beta V gene segment behaved as functional or pseudogenic. Donor age, sex, ethnicity and CMV serostatus were compiled alongside the repertoire data. Among roughly 370 genotyped donors of the cohort, an average of around 240,000 unique TCR beta nucleotide sequences were sequenced per donor, about a sixth of them non-productive. The later analysis used no new phenotypic data to find candidate immune exposures, relying instead on TCR beta sequences and their occurrence across donors. In a later analysis, previously published TCR beta repertoires from 670 or so donors were re-analyzed and high-resolution HLA genotyping was added so that TCR occurrence patterns could be studied. Both class I and class II loci were covered by HLA typing, at four-digit resolution. To predict cytomegalovirus infection status, the study brought together high-throughput TCR immunosequencing, statistical association of individual TCRs with disease status, and machine learning. The aim of the study was to test whether cataloging public T cell receptors could identify signatures of past pathogen exposure. All discovery cohort repertoires had been generated on a single sequencing platform. The number of typed donors differed by locus: about 620-640 for A, B, C, DRB1 and DQB1; approximately 520 for DQA1; 606 for DPA1; and 400 to 480 for DPB1. Using immunosequencing, the study profiled T cell repertoires from roughly 650 subjects and related those repertoires to cytomegalovirus serostatus. The genetic ancestry cluster associated with self-reported Caucasian donors included roughly four fifths of the 398 genotyped donors. Along with the approximately 620-subject first cohort, a separate validation cohort of over a hundred different subjects was used.

General study outcomes and caveats: A later genetic analysis reported fewer N-insertions in productive TCRs among donors in an Asian-associated ancestry cluster than the roughly 700-donor mean. Compared with equally common non-associated chains, HLA-associated TCR beta chains in a later analysis were more clonally expanded and had lower generation probabilities. For the cohort, immune exposure information was limited to CMV serostatus. A further reported finding was that TCR beta sequences accurately predicted the HLA-A and HLA-B alleles for most subjects in the first cohort. Roughly uniform sequencing depth across donors was assumed in presence/absence analyses, although this assumption may not hold. When HLA alleles, especially DR and DQ, strongly co-occurred, TCR associations were difficult to assign to individual alleles. Because counts were too low, seventeen rarely observed V segments, including chromosome 9 orphons, were excluded from the earlier analysis of 587 of the donors. Correlated functional status among segregating V segments might reflect linkage disequilibrium, but an unknown experimental factor could not be ruled out. Most TCR sequences were seen in very few donors, while some public TCRs were found in many individuals. Some IMGT-functional V segments, including TRBV6-2 and TRBV6-3, could not be told apart with the 87-base-pair reads, so those segments were excluded. In the study, some 160 TCR beta chains were listed as associated with cytomegalovirus. A cluster of highly shared sequence variants was judged likely to represent a technical artifact of the sequencing pipeline. In both the original and validation cohorts, the classifier was reported to diagnose cytomegalovirus status with high specificity and sensitivity. In this cohort, only TCR beta chains were sequenced, and detectable features were limited by the absence of alpha or paired-chain data. Specific HLA alleles were associated with roughly 16,000 TCR beta sequences at a false discovery rate of 0.05 in a later analysis. In an earlier analysis of some 500 of the donors, most TCR beta V segments were observed in productive rearrangements about 87% or about 30% of the time, broadly matching IMGT annotations. A few of the identified cytomegalovirus-associated TCR beta chains were confirmed in vitro to be specific for cytomegalovirus antigens. Because HLA typing was unavailable for some donors at each locus, only the typed subset was used in association tests. It was suggested by the authors that the approach could potentially be generalized to other disease states and immunological phenotypes. According to a later analysis, parvovirus B19, influenza, CMV and Epstein-Barr virus appeared linked to several top co-occurrence clusters. In a later analysis, the rate of TCR association differed among HLA loci, with DRB1 alleles having the most associated TCRs and HLA-C alleles having the fewest. In a later genetic analysis, a missense DCLRE1C variant was associated with V-gene and J-gene trimming of TCR beta chains, and the association was replicated in an independent cohort. In a later analysis, most CMV-associated TCR beta chains were found to appear HLA-restricted, with HLA associations seemingly driven largely by CMV exposure.

Its CDR3 holds 18 amino acids, cysteine through phenylalanine. Only CDR3 DNA is held: 54 bases, read in frame from base 1. In the germline V gene, CDR1 corresponds to MGHRA and CDR2 to YSYEKL. V is pruned by 0 bases and J by 0 bases, leaving 8 bases of the junction without a gene match. The library came from the immunoSEQ multiplex PCR assay. A mixture of 60 forward primers for TCR Vbeta segments and 13 reverse primers for TCR Jbeta segments was used in the multiplex PCR. The CDR3 region of rearranged TCR beta genes was amplified from genomic DNA by a multiplex PCR assay. The amplified TCR beta libraries were sequenced on the Illumina HiSeq System as 87-base-pair reads. The paper's data handling went like this. Across the 670 or so repertoires, a later analysis counted roughly 77 million unique TCR beta chains, approximately 12 million of which were shared by at least two donors. A nearest-neighbor algorithm error-corrected the raw reads and collapsed the reads into unique sequences, merging closely related sequences to remove PCR and sequencing errors. To assign V, D and J gene segments, CDR3 sequences were aligned to IMGT reference sequences. For a sequence to be retained, a match of at least six nucleotides to both a V gene segment and a J gene segment was required. A rearrangement counted as productive if the CDR3 had no stop codons and remained in frame with V and J, and every other rearrangement counted as non-productive. CDR3 was defined according to IMGT convention as the region running from the second conserved V-encoded cysteine to the conserved J-encoded phenylalanine. Sequences without an unambiguous match to a single V gene segment were excluded from the earlier analysis of almost 600 of the donors. In an earlier analysis of around 600 of the donors, V segments were called functional above 56.7% productive rearrangements and were called segregating when the between-donor standard deviation exceeded 5%. To diagnose cytomegalovirus status from the catalog of TCR beta chain sequences, a statistical classification framework was built. In a later analysis, V and J genes were assigned by comparing TCR nucleotide sequences against IMGT/GENE-DB human TR gene sequences. In a later analysis, CDR3 sequences and most-parsimonious VDJ recombination scenarios were assigned using the TCRdist pipeline. In a later analysis, each TCR beta chain was defined by its CDR3 amino acid sequence together with its V-gene family, and reads without a unique V-gene family were excluded. As a way to deal with suspected cross-contamination and a sequencing artifact, a later analysis dropped 450 to 600 nucleotide sequences that were highly shared and had low generation probability. A later analysis calculated a clonal expansion index for each public chain from normalized within-repertoire ranks of inferred template counts. In a later analysis, generation probabilities were computed using a VDJ recombination model fitted to out-of-frame rearrangements, and the results were checked against IGoR. Hypergeometric tests were used in a later analysis to score TCR-TCR, TCR-HLA and TCR-CMV co-occurrence, with a repertoire-size bias correction applied to the TCR pairs. In a later analysis, false discovery rates were estimated by permuting HLA or CMV assignments 20 times. In a later analysis, co-occurring TCRs were grouped with DBSCAN, and TCRdist sequence similarity was added when clustering was performed within HLA-allele-positive subsets. Repertoires with fewer than 30,000 or more than 120,000 public chains, plus five repertoires with anomalous nucleotide sharing, were excluded from co-occurrence clustering. This is the immuneACCESS table as TCRdb keeps it, with only in-frame sequences that have V and J called. A part of the clones is gone; compared with another copy, unresolved V genes explain less than half, and the rest is unexplained. Clone size and the V and J calls come from that table; the DNA yielded D and trimming. The sample has some 160,000 clones on record, around 80% of them singletons. The top ten constitute 0.69% of the sample.

The cohort comprised more than 550 healthy bone marrow donors. At the time of sampling, every cohort member was nominally healthy, though immune exposures that went unrecorded were likely present. The donor was CMV seronegative and belonged to the group of 352 seronegative cohort members. Each donor provided a peripheral blood sample, and peripheral blood mononuclear cells were used for TCR beta sequencing. Genomic DNA extraction from the blood cell samples was performed with the Qiagen DNeasy Blood Extraction Kit. To note about this clone: The antigen this receptor binds is unknown. No quality values exist for individual bases; no much larger clone is one base distant.

The chain is encoded by TRBV4-1 joined to TRBJ2-5; a stretch of 9 junction bases matches TRBD2. This clonotype originated in a woman aged 35 to 49 in good health and CMV-seronegative. Sequenced sample: PBMCs. The bases read TGCGCCAGCAGCCAAGATTTAGTGGCTAGCGGGGACCAAGAGACCCAGTACTTC. It is translated as CASSQDLVASGDQETQYF.